The 29 T cell receptor beta chains below come from one sample, sequenced in a study of T cells in Graves' hyperthyroidism and ophthalmopathy. TCR beta CDR3 sequences were amplified from RNA transcripts. The HTBI primer set served for first-round RT-PCR of the TCR CDR3. Each CDR3 protein is one row after TCRdb ran MiXCR on the multiplex PCR reads. Among around 25,000 distinct CDR3 sequences listed, about 49% were seen once. The sequenced sample was blood. The receptors originated from a woman aged 40 to 50 with Graves' hyperthyroidism that later progressed to Graves' ophthalmopathy.

The gene calls are TRBV24-1 and TRBJ2-7, with TRBD1 identical over 12 bases. J lost 3 bases, V lost 4 bases, and 6 bases had no gene match. Germline CDR1 and CDR2: KGHDR and SFDVKD. This CDR3 is 16 amino acids long. The CDR3 region has the DNA TGTGCCACCAGTGAAACGGGACAGGGGGCTATCTACGAGCAGTACTTC. Its translation: CATSETGQGAIYEQYF.

Sample share makes this clonotype medium-sized. The chain uses TRBV7-8 and TRBJ1-4; D may be TRBD1 (6 bases). CDR3 size: 16 residues. Germline V CDR1 and CDR2: SGHVS, FQNEAQ. The V end was cut by 5 bases, the J end by 7 bases, with 20 bases between. Written as DNA, the CDR3 is TGTGCCAGCAGCAGAGGGCGCGGGGGGGGCGGTGAAAAACTGTTTTTT. Translation: CASSRGRGGGGEKLFF.

The genes are TRBV20-1 and TRBJ2-7; 12 bases match TRBD2. The CDR3 length is 15 residues. With 1 base clipped from V and 1 base from J, the junction kept 2 bases outside the gene matches. Germline CDR1 DFQATT, CDR2 SNEGSKA (reference sequence). CDR3 loop: CSARGLAGGSYEQYF. CDR3 bases: TGCAGTGCTAGAGGGCTAGCGGGAGGGTCCTACGAGCAGTACTTC.

The chain recombines TRBV20-1 with TRBJ1-3; D is ambiguous. This CDR3 contains 13 residues. V was clipped by 0 bases and J by 6 bases, with 9 bases between them. The germline CDR1 and CDR2 sequences are DFQATT and SNEGSKA (reference sequence). The CDR3 sequence is CSAREGTVNTIYF. CDR3 coding DNA: TGCAGTGCTAGAGAGGGCACAGTAAACACCATATATTTT.

This clonotype was picked up one time. At one end the junction does not follow the germline gene, possibly because of a read error. The V call is TRBV11-2, the J call TRBJ2-7, with D perhaps matching TRBD1 or TRBD2 (7 bases each). Germline CDR1 reads SGHAT; CDR2 reads FQNNGV. This CDR3 has 14 amino acids. DNA for the CDR3: TGTGCCAGCAGCCACCCAGACAGGGACTACGAGCAGTGCTTC. It encodes CASSHPDRDYEQCF.

V usage is TRBV10-3 and J usage is TRBJ1-1; 7 bases map to TRBD1. The CDR3 sequence is 13 residues long. Unmatched junction bases numbered 0, after V lost 4 bases and J lost 1 base. CDR1 ENHRY and CDR2 SYGVKD come from the germline V gene. The CDR3 region has the DNA TGTGCCATCAGTGGGACAGGGAACACTGAAGCTTTCTTT. This translates into CAISGTGNTEAFF.

In its sample, this clonotype ranks as medium-sized. The chain has TRBV10-3 and TRBJ1-3; D possibly corresponds to TRBD1 (6 bases). Trimming shortened V by 3 bases and J by 2 bases, and 11 bases separated the two germline ends. Germline-derived CDR1 and CDR2 are ENHRY and SYGVKD. The CDR3 is made up of 15 amino acids. The CDR3 here is CAISDGRGTGNTIYF. The CDR3 coding sequence is TGTGCCATCAGTGATGGCAGGGGAACTGGAAACACCATATATTTT.

J is TRBJ2-7 and V is TRBV27, with a possible D match to TRBD1 (5 bases). Trimming shortened V by 11 bases and J by 1 base, and 18 bases separated the two germline ends. The length of the CDR3 is 14 residues. Germline V gene lookup returns CDR1 MNHEY and CDR2 SMNVEV (reference sequence). CDR3 DNA: TGTGCCGACAGTTTATCGCAGGGATCCTACGAGCAGTACTTC. Its translation: CADSLSQGSYEQYF.

The chain uses TRBV7-9 and TRBJ1-1, with D uncertain. The germline gives CDR1 SEHNR, CDR2 FQNEAQ (reference sequence). V lost 3 bases and J lost 2, with 10 bases in between. The CDR3 extends over 14 amino acids. CDR3 in amino acids: CASSLRGINTEAFF. The CDR3 DNA is TGTGCCAGCAGCTTGCGGGGAATCAACACTGAAGCTTTCTTT.

This clonotype appeared many times. A much larger clonotype is one base distant, so this may be a read error. V gene TRBV2 combines with J gene TRBJ1-5, with a possible D match to TRBD1 (6 bases). Germline V gene lookup returns CDR1 SNHLY and CDR2 FYNNEI. CDR3 size: 14 residues. Trimming took off 3 bases at V and 6 bases at J, with 12 bases between the two ends. The CDR3 here is CASSDQVGAQPQHF. CDR3 in DNA: TGTGCCAGCAGTGACCAGGTGGGGGCTCAGCCCCAGCATTTT.

The DNA for the CDR3 is TGTGCCACCAGCAGAGAACAGGGTGGCGAGCAGTACTTC. Protein product: CATSREQGGEQYF. The J gene is TRBJ2-7, the V gene TRBV15; a possible D gene is TRBD1 (6 bases). The CDR3 consists of 13 residues. Germline V gene data show CDR1 as LNHNV and CDR2 as YYDKDF (reference sequence). The V end lost 0 bases, the J end lost 6 bases, and 9 bases lay between the germline ends.

This clonotype is termed medium-sized. V is TRBV20-1 and J is TRBJ2-3; D assignment may be TRBD1 or TRBD2 (5 bases each). The germline V gene has CDR1 DFQATT and CDR2 SNEGSKA (reference sequence). Trimming cost V 3 bases and J 0 bases, with 7 bases left between them. This CDR3 spans 13 amino acids. The CDR3 loop is CSASGASTDTQYF. The CDR3 DNA reads TGCAGTGCTAGCGGGGCTAGCACAGATACGCAGTATTTT.

Details on this clonotype: A read error may account for a junction end that differs from germline. The chain couples TRBV9 to TRBJ2-1; no reliable D call. Looked up from germline, CDR1 is SGDLS and CDR2 is YYNGEE. The CDR3 consists of 8 residues. The CDR3 DNA reads TGTGCCAGCAGCGTAGGTTCGTTT. As protein: CASSVGSF.

This clonotype rates as medium-sized (0.01 to 0.1%). The chain employs TRBV20-1 and TRBJ2-3, with D unclear. The V gene lost 0 bases and the J gene lost 7 bases, with 11 bases spanning the gap. The CDR3 has 13 amino acids. From germline, CDR1 is DFQATT and CDR2 SNEGSKA (reference sequence). The CDR3 region is CSARDPAPYTQYF. CDR3 DNA: TGCAGTGCTAGAGATCCGGCTCCGTATACGCAGTATTTT.

V gene TRBV7-2 combines with J gene TRBJ2-1; D may match TRBD1 or TRBD2 (5 bases each). The CDR3 is 17 amino acids. Looked up from germline, CDR1 is SGHTA and CDR2 is FQGNSA. Trimming removed 5 bases from V and 2 bases from J, with 19 bases in between. The CDR3 spells CASSIAGTPGTYNEQFF. The DNA for the CDR3 is TGTGCCAGCAGCATCGCCGGGACCCCGGGGACCTACAATGAGCAGTTCTTC.

To note about this clonotype: The DNA is omitted, as the CDR3 cannot be located on it reliably, and the CDR3 follows TCRdb's listing. This chain joins TRBV9 and TRBJ2-6; the table calls TRBD1, which could not be checked here. Per the germline V gene, CDR1 is SGDLS and CDR2 is YYNGEE. The CDR3 totals 21 residues, both ends included. This CDR3 reads CASSAYGTYNEQFFGANVLTF.

Many counts were recorded for this clonotype. The DNA for the CDR3 is TGTGCCAGCAGCCAAGTAGCGGGAGGCCGGTTCGGTGAGCAGTTCTTC. Residues: CASSQVAGGRFGEQFF. The genes are TRBV16 and TRBJ2-1; 10 nucleotides agree with TRBD2. The CDR3 runs to 16 residues. Germline V gives CDR1 KGHSY, CDR2 FQNENV. V shed 2 bases, J shed 9 bases, and the junction held 10 bases outside the gene matches.

The CDR3 loop reads CSARASGQDLRETQYF. The CDR3 DNA reads TGCAGTGCTAGAGCGAGCGGGCAAGATCTCCGGGAGACCCAGTACTTC. The V call is TRBV20-1, the J call TRBJ2-5, with D tentatively TRBD2 (6 bases). The germline V and J ends were trimmed by 1 base and 5 bases, with 20 bases remaining between them. CDR1 and CDR2 (germline): DFQATT, SNEGSKA (reference sequence). The CDR3 length is 16 residues.

About this clonotype: Without the conserved terminal phenylalanine or tryptophan, this CDR3 likely stems from a read error. This chain links TRBV15 with TRBJ2-2, with TRBD1 matching 8 bases. This CDR3 is 17 amino acids long. V gave up 3 bases and J gave up 4 bases; unmatched junction bases: 10. In germline, CDR1 is LNHNV, CDR2 YYDKDF (reference sequence). Written as DNA, the CDR3 is TGTGCCACCAGCAGTCCCAGCTGGACAGGGCTCACCGGGGAGCTGTTTTCT. Protein: CATSSPSWTGLTGELFS.

The sample holds a few counts of this clonotype. The chain employs TRBV12-3 or TRBV12-4 and TRBJ2-7; TRBD2 agrees at 8 bases. Trimming took 7 bases from V and 2 from J; bases not matched to a gene: 13. The CDR3 is 16 amino acids. The CDR3 loop is CASTSGYGSGAYEQYF. CDR3 DNA: TGTGCCAGCACCAGCGGTTATGGTAGCGGGGCCTACGAGCAGTACTTC.

The rearrangement uses TRBV29-1 and TRBJ2-1; the D is unclear. The germline V and J ends were trimmed by 7 bases and 0 bases, with 10 bases remaining between them. This CDR3 has 13 amino acids. Germline CDR1 and CDR2: SQVTM and ANQGSEA. CDR3 residues: CSASPSSYNEQFF. The CDR3 region has the DNA TGCAGCGCAAGCCCTAGCTCCTACAATGAGCAGTTCTTC.

The CDR3 sequence: CSARDRLVMTYEQYF. CDR3 DNA sequence: TGCAGTGCTAGAGATCGTCTCGTAATGACCTACGAGCAGTACTTC. The chain is built from TRBV20-1 and TRBJ2-7; D unclear. Trimming cost V 0 bases and J 2 bases, with 14 bases left between them. This CDR3 contains 15 residues. The germline CDR1 and CDR2 sequences are DFQATT and SNEGSKA (reference sequence).

This chain uses TRBV2 with TRBJ2-2; 9 positions match TRBD2. After removal of 10 bases from V and 4 bases from J, the junction contained 16 bases not matched to a gene. This CDR3 region has 17 residues. CDR1 and CDR2 from the germline V gene are SNHLY and FYNNEI. Here the CDR3 reads CATRGVSGRYGTGELFF. The CDR3 bases are TGTGCCACGAGGGGTGTTAGCGGGAGATACGGCACCGGGGAGCTGTTTTTT.

The chain links TRBV2 to TRBJ2-7; 7 bases are shared with TRBD1. CDR1 is SNHLY, CDR2 FYNNEI, per germline. Unmatched junction bases numbered 4, after V lost 7 bases and J lost 4 bases. This CDR3 contains 12 residues. The CDR3 coding sequence is TGTGCCAGCAAAGGACAGGCGTACGAGCAGTACTTC. This translates into CASKGQAYEQYF.

J is TRBJ1-2 and V is TRBV7-9, with 7 bases that match TRBD1. V dropped 4 bases and J dropped 4; count of bases not matched to a gene: 6. The CDR3 sequence is 14 residues long. Germline V lookup: CDR1 SEHNR, CDR2 FQNEAQ (reference sequence). CDR3 sequence (DNA): TGTGCCAGCAGCTCTCCGGGACAGATCTATGGCTACACCTTC. Protein sequence: CASSSPGQIYGYTF.

A single count supports this clonotype. One end of the junction varies from germline; a read error may be responsible. The chain combines TRBV2 with TRBJ2-5, with 10 positions matching TRBD1. The germline V gene encodes CDR1 SNHLY and CDR2 FYNNEI. This CDR3 has 14 residues. Here the CDR3 DNA reads TGTGCCAGCAGGGAAGGGACAGGGGTGAAGACCCAGTACTTC. Amino acids: CASREGTGVKTQYF.

The chain couples TRBV9 to TRBJ2-1, with 13 bases lining up with TRBD2. Germline CDR1 SGDLS, CDR2 YYNGEE. The J segment lost 7 bases and the V segment lost 3 bases, leaving 10 bases of the junction unmatched. CDR3 length: 17 residues. The CDR3 nucleotides read TGTGCCAGCAGCGCCCTCGAGACTAGCGGGAGGACGAATGAGCAGTTCTTC. The encoded protein is CASSALETSGRTNEQFF.

The V and J genes are TRBV5-1 and TRBJ2-2; TRBD2 might be the D (7 bases). Germline V gene data show CDR1 as SGHRS and CDR2 as YFSETQ. The V end lost 0 bases, the J end lost 3 bases, and 12 bases lay between the germline ends. The CDR3 loop spans 16 amino acids. The DNA of the CDR3 is TGCGCCAGCAGCTTGGTTGCGGGGGCGGACACCGGGGAGCTGTTTTTT. Amino acids: CASSLVAGADTGELFF. The variable domain in full, completed from reference TRBV5-1 and TRBJ2-2, reads KAGVTQTPRYLIKTRGQQVTLSCSPISGHRSVSWYQQTPGQGLQFLFEYFSETQRNKGNFPGRFSGRQFSNSRSEMNVSTLELGDSALYLCASSLVAGADTGELFFGEGSRLTVL.

Comments on this clonotype: A much larger clone differs by one base, so this may be a read error. V gene TRBV27 combines with J gene TRBJ2-2, with a possible D match to TRBD2 (5 bases). Germline assignment: CDR1 MNHEY and CDR2 SMNVEV (reference sequence). V gave up 8 bases and J gave up 7 bases, with 17 bases separating them. The CDR3 has 14 amino acids. CDR3 sequence reads: CASASDPRDGELFF. CDR3 DNA sequence: TGTGCCAGCGCCTCGGACCCGAGGGACGGGGAGCTGTTTTTT.